This T cell receptor (beta chain) was identified in a study of siplizumab effects on memory and regulatory T cells. Findings and caveats of the study: Naive T cells seemed more diverse than memory cells and seemed major alloresponse contributors. Mapping to unstimulated subsets was achieved for only a minor fraction of alloreactive clones.

The data were produced by immunoSEQ multiplex PCR, yet TCRdb's version contains in-frame clones alone and is incomplete. Here the sample spans tens of thousands of clones, approximately 93% being singletons. Of note for this clone: Antigen unknown.

The CDR3 contains 14 residues. Germline values: CDR1 MNHEY, CDR2 SMNVEV (reference sequence). Between the trimmed V and J ends, which lost 0 bases and 7 bases, there was a span of 13 bases. The chain has TRBV27 and TRBJ2-7; TRBD2 might be the D (6 bases). Material for sequencing was CD8+ T cells sorted from blood. The receptor's source is a human donor in good health. This CDR3 is CASSLSGGVREQYF. Written as DNA, the CDR3 is TGTGCCAGCAGTTTATCGGGCGGGGTACGGGAGCAGTACTTC.